These 26 T cell receptor beta chains share one sample of origin, sequenced in a study of CD4 T cells in relation to SARS-CoV-2 and coronaviruses. The unexposed donors gave CD4+ T cells in about 2011-2018, prior to COVID-19. The cells were cultured for about ten days before CD4+ T cells were isolated. Libraries were prepared by immunoSEQ multiplex PCR; TCRdb keeps only in-frame clonotypes and omits some of them. This table holds almost 30,000 clones, approximately 80% found once. These receptors have no known antigen. Sequenced: CD4+ T cells from PBMCs, cultured in vitro. These TCRs come from a human donor in good health.

The rearrangement joins TRBV19 to TRBJ2-7; 7 positions agree with TRBD2. The ends lost 3 bases at V and 2 bases at J; junction bases unmatched: 4. Germline assignment: CDR1 LNHDA and CDR2 SQIVND (reference sequence). The length of the CDR3 is 14 residues. The CDR3: CASSINLAAYEQYF. CDR3 in DNA: TGTGCCAGTAGTATTAATCTAGCGGCCTACGAGCAGTACTTC. The full variable domain, in which reference TRBV19 and TRBJ2-7 provide the parts outside the CDR3, is DGGITQSPKYLFRKEGQNVTLSCEQNLNHDAMYWYRQDPGQGLRLIYYSQIVNDFQKGDIAEGYSVSREKKESFPLTVTSAQKNPTAFYLCASSINLAAYEQYFGPGTRLTVT.

The J gene is TRBJ1-2, the V gene TRBV7-8; 12 bases agree with TRBD1. The junction had 3 bases not matched to a gene; V was cut back by 1 base and J by 0 bases. This CDR3 comprises 17 residues. Germline CDR1 reads SGHVS; CDR2 reads FQNEAQ. CDR3 residues: CASSLVGTGGANYGYTF. CDR3 DNA: TGTGCCAGCAGCTTAGTCGGGACAGGGGGCGCTAACTATGGCTACACCTTC. Full variable domain (remainder filled in from reference TRBV7-8 and TRBJ1-2): GAGVSQSPRYKVAKRGQDVALRCDPISGHVSLFWYQQALGQGPEFLTYFQNEAQLDKSGLPSDRFFAERPEGSVSTLKIQRTQQEDSAVYLCASSLVGTGGANYGYTFGSGTRLTVV.

The chain uses TRBV5-1 and TRBJ2-2; a possible D gene is TRBD1 (5 bases). The germline gives CDR1 SGHRS, CDR2 YFSETQ. V was trimmed by 0 bases and J by 1 base, leaving 10 bases between them. CDR3 length equals 16 residues. The CDR3 nucleotides are TGCGCCAGCAGCTTGGAGGGGCTAGAGAACACCGGGGAGCTGTTTTTT. It translates to CASSLEGLENTGELFF.

The chain recombines TRBV11-2 with TRBJ2-2; TRBD2 aligns across 15 bases. Germline CDR1 and CDR2: SGHAT and FQNNGV. V was clipped by 5 bases and J by 0 bases; unmatched bases: 7. This CDR3 is 19 amino acids long. The CDR3 DNA is TGTGCCAGCAGCAGAATTGGACTAGCGGGAGGGTCGAACACCGGGGAGCTGTTTTTT. Encoded protein: CASSRIGLAGGSNTGELFF. The variable domain in full, with the rest retrieved from reference TRBV11-2 and TRBJ2-2, is EAGVAQSPRYKIIEKRQSVAFWCNPISGHATLYWYQQILGQGPKLLIQFQNNGVVDDSQLPKDRFSAERLKGVDSTLKIQPAKLEDSAVYLCASSRIGLAGGSNTGELFFGEGSRLTVL.

The J gene is TRBJ1-5, the V gene TRBV19; D ambiguous. Germline V gene data show CDR1 as LNHDA and CDR2 as SQIVND (reference sequence). This CDR3 is built from 16 residues. Between the trimmed V and J ends, which lost 7 bases and 1 base, there was a span of 17 bases. CDR3 DNA: TGTGCCAGTACTATCATCAGGAAAGGAAGCAATCAGCCCCAGCATTTT. Amino acids: CASTIIRKGSNQPQHF.

J is TRBJ2-3 and V is TRBV19; D is unclear. V was clipped by 1 base and J by 6 bases, with 14 bases between them. The CDR3 extends over 15 amino acids. Germline values: CDR1 LNHDA, CDR2 SQIVND (reference sequence). Here the CDR3 reads CASSIGGARMDTQYF. In DNA, the CDR3 is TGTGCCAGTAGTATAGGAGGCGCACGCATGGATACGCAGTATTTT.

The chain carries TRBV2 and TRBJ1-1, with 9 bases lining up with TRBD1. The CDR3 has 14 amino acids. CDR1 is SNHLY and CDR2 is FYNNEI in the germline V gene. After removal of 6 bases from V and 4 bases from J, the junction contained 6 bases not matched to a gene. CDR3: CASRPQGAGTEAFF. The CDR3, as DNA: TGTGCCAGCAGACCACAGGGGGCCGGCACTGAAGCTTTCTTT. The whole variable domain, filled in from reference TRBV2 and TRBJ1-1, reads EPEVTQTPSHQVTQMGQEVILRCVPISNHLYFYWYRQILGQKVEFLVSFYNNEISEKSEIFDDQFSVERPDGSNFTLKIRSTKLEDSAMYFCASRPQGAGTEAFFGQGTRLTVV.

The chain carries TRBV7-2 and TRBJ2-7; maybe TRBD1 (5 bases). CDR3 size: 12 residues. V gave up 5 bases and J gave up 5 bases, with 10 bases separating them. CDR1 is SGHTA, CDR2 FQGNSA, per germline. The CDR3 protein is CASSPHRNEQYF. The CDR3 nucleotides read TGTGCCAGCAGCCCCCACAGGAACGAGCAGTACTTC.

J is TRBJ2-7 and V is TRBV21-1; the D call TRBD1 from the table was never checked on the DNA. TRBV21-1 is classified as a pseudogene. CDR3 size: 12 residues. CDR3 nucleotides: TGTGCCAGCATCGCTCCGAACAGGGAGCAGTACTTC. Its protein is CASIAPNREQYF.

The chain employs TRBV9 and TRBJ1-2; 8 nucleotides align to TRBD1. With 4 bases clipped from V and 4 bases from J, the junction kept 9 bases outside the gene matches. The CDR3 runs 15 residues. CDR1 and CDR2 from the germline V gene are SGDLS and YYNGEE. CDR3 coding DNA: TGTGCCAGCAGCCGAAACAGGGGGATGGGCTATGGCTACACCTTC. Residues: CASSRNRGMGYGYTF. Full variable domain (outside the CDR3, taken from reference TRBV9 and TRBJ1-2): DSGVTQTPKHLITATGQRVTLRCSPRSGDLSVYWYQQSLDQGLQFLIQYYNGEERAKGNILERFSAQQFPDLHSELNLSSLELGDSALYFCASSRNRGMGYGYTFGSGTRLTVV.

This rearrangement joins TRBV6-2 or TRBV6-3 to TRBJ2-7, with D perhaps given as TRBD1 or TRBD2 (5 bases each). CDR1 and CDR2 from the germline V gene are MNHEY and SVGEGT. The CDR3 spans 15 residues. The V and J ends lost 6 bases and 1 base respectively, with 16 bases between them. The CDR3 nucleotides read TGTGCCAGCAGCGACCCGTCAGGGAGATCCTACGAGCAGTACTTC. Translation gives CASSDPSGRSYEQYF.

The chain joins TRBV7-2 to TRBJ2-5; 7 bases fit TRBD2. The CDR3 runs 15 residues. Germline V gene sequence: CDR1 SGHTA, CDR2 FQGNSA. With V trimmed by 2 bases and J by 4 bases, 7 bases remained unmatched. The DNA of the CDR3 is TGTGCCAGCAGCTTACTCCGGGGGGTCCGAGAGACCCAGTACTTC. Protein: CASSLLRGVRETQYF. Based on the CDR3 plus reference TRBV7-2 and TRBJ2-5, the full variable domain is GAGVSQSPSNKVTEKGKDVELRCDPISGHTALYWYRQSLGQGLEFLIYFQGNSAPDKSGLPSDRFSAERTGGSVSTLTIQRTQQEDSAVYLCASSLLRGVRETQYFGPGTRLLVL.

The CDR3 DNA sequence: TGTGCCAGCAGTTACTCGGGAGCAACTAATGAAAAACTGTTTTTT. Its protein is CASSYSGATNEKLFF. V and J are TRBV6-5 and TRBJ1-4, with D unresolved. The CDR3 is made up of 15 amino acids. Deletions cut 0 bases from V and 0 bases from J, with 5 bases between. Germline assignment: CDR1 MNHEY and CDR2 SVGAGI.

This clone came up once. This chain links TRBV4-3 with TRBJ2-5, with a weak D call TRBD2 (5 bases). This CDR3 contains 15 residues. The V and J ends lost 3 bases and 2 bases respectively, with 13 bases between them. The V gene's germline CDR1 is LGHNA and CDR2 YSLEER. Written as DNA, the CDR3 is TGCGCCAGCAGCCAGCGGGCCCAGCCTCAAGAGACCCAGTACTTC. Its translation is CASSQRAQPQETQYF.

This chain connects TRBV6-6 to TRBJ1-1; no reliable D call. Trimming took off 0 bases at V and 0 bases at J, with 8 bases between the two ends. The CDR3 length is 15 residues. Germline V gene sequence: CDR1 MNHNY, CDR2 SVGAGI (reference sequence). Here the CDR3 DNA reads TGTGCCAGCAGTTACTCGAGAATAGTGAACACTGAAGCTTTCTTT. This sequence encodes CASSYSRIVNTEAFF.

The rearrangement joins TRBV27 to TRBJ2-1; 14 bases map to TRBD2. The V gene's germline CDR1 is MNHEY and CDR2 SMNVEV (reference sequence). Trimming took 4 bases from V and 4 from J; bases not matched to a gene: 0. The CDR3 contains 15 residues. The CDR3 region is CASSWTSGRYNEQFF. The CDR3 DNA follows: TGTGCCAGCAGTTGGACTAGCGGGAGGTACAATGAGCAGTTCTTC.

The chain links TRBV19 to TRBJ1-5, with unresolved D. The germline V and J ends were trimmed by 6 bases and 3 bases, with 15 bases remaining between them. CDR1 and CDR2 from the germline V gene are LNHDA and SQIVND (reference sequence). The CDR3 is 15 residues long. The CDR3: CASSWQLYDNQPQHF. The CDR3 DNA follows: TGTGCCAGTAGCTGGCAGCTTTACGACAATCAGCCCCAGCATTTT.

The CDR3 nucleotides are TGTGCCAGCAGCGTAGGGGGACAGGGGGCGCACACCGGGGAGCTGTTTTTT. This encodes CASSVGGQGAHTGELFF. The rearrangement joins TRBV9 to TRBJ2-2; 12 bases agree with TRBD1. The CDR3 extends over 17 amino acids. Per germline, CDR1 SGDLS and CDR2 YYNGEE. J lost 3 bases, V lost 0 bases, and 3 bases had no gene match.

The rearrangement joins TRBV4-1 to TRBJ1-3; D unresolved. V was pared by 2 bases and J by 2 bases, with 10 bases between. Germline V lookup: CDR1 MGHRA, CDR2 YSYEKL. CDR3 length equals 15 residues. CDR3 residues: CASSQLGTTGNTIYF. The DNA for the CDR3 is TGCGCCAGCAGCCAACTCGGAACAACTGGAAACACCATATATTTT.

The CDR3 loop is CAWRPSGRISGELFF. The CDR3 bases are TGTGCCTGGAGACCCAGCGGGAGAATTAGCGGGGAGCTGTTTTTT. V is TRBV30 and J is TRBJ2-2, with 8 positions matching TRBD2. CDR3 length: 15 residues. Germline loops: CDR1 GTSNPN, CDR2 SVGIG (reference sequence). V shed 3 bases and J 7 bases; nucleotides not matched to a gene: 10.

This clone was seen only once. The gene calls are TRBV12-2 and TRBJ2-7; whether TRBD2, the table's D call, matches the DNA was not checked. TRBV12-2 is a pseudogene. CDR3 length: 16 amino acids. The CDR3 is CASRYRTSNDLYEQYF. The CDR3 coding sequence is TGTGCAAGTCGTTATAGGACTAGCAATGACCTCTACGAGCAGTACTTC.

V gene TRBV6-2 or TRBV6-3 combines with J gene TRBJ1-6; 8 positions match TRBD1. The trim removed 6 bases at V and 10 bases at J, leaving 5 bases unmatched. The CDR3 is made up of 13 amino acids. The V gene's germline CDR1 is MNHEY and CDR2 SVGEGT. The CDR3 region is CASSIDRGSPLHF. The DNA of the CDR3 is TGTGCCAGCAGCATCGACAGGGGATCACCCCTCCACTTT.

The genes are TRBV10-3 and TRBJ2-7; a weak D match, TRBD2 (6 bases). Germline V gene data show CDR1 as ENHRY and CDR2 as SYGVKD. The V end was cut by 4 bases, the J end by 0 bases, with 16 bases between. The CDR3 is 16 residues long. The DNA for the CDR3 is TGTGCCATCAGTGGAGGTAGACTAGGATCCTCCTACGAGCAGTACTTC. It translates to CAISGGRLGSSYEQYF.

The CDR3 sequence is CAIPGTRNEQFF. The CDR3 DNA reads TGTGCTATACCGGGGACACGGAATGAGCAGTTCTTC. The chain combines TRBV28 with TRBJ2-1; possibly TRBD1 for D (6 bases). From germline, CDR1 is MDHEN and CDR2 SYDVKM. The CDR3 has 12 residues.

This chain joins TRBV7-2 and TRBJ1-6; D may be TRBD1 (6 bases). The CDR3 loop spans 16 amino acids. The germline gives CDR1 SGHTA, CDR2 FQGNSA. Trimming cost V 4 bases and J 9 bases, with 19 bases left between them. CDR3 DNA sequence: TGTGCCAGCAGCTCCCGACCGGCAGGGGACGGTTCACCCCTCCACTTT. It encodes CASSSRPAGDGSPLHF.

This clone appeared a few times. As DNA, the CDR3 is TGTGCCAGCAGCGAGGGAGGGACAGGGGATGAAAAACTGTTTTTT. Translating it yields CASSEGGTGDEKLFF. The V and J genes are TRBV9 and TRBJ1-4; 10 nucleotides line up with TRBD1. V lost 3 bases and J lost 6; bases outside the gene matches: 5. The CDR3 runs to 15 residues. The germline V gene has CDR1 SGDLS and CDR2 YYNGEE.